This T cell receptor beta chain stems from a study of cytomegalovirus exposure and HLA in healthy donors. Both 60 Vbeta primers and 13 Jbeta primers went into the PCR. Assay: immunoSEQ multiplex PCR; the TCRdb copy retains only in-frame clones and omits some. The data contain about 55,000 clones, about four fifths of them singletons. Losses at the gene ends were 6 bases for V and 5 bases for J; bases not matched to a gene: 10. The CDR3 runs to 14 residues. CDR1 and CDR2 from the germline V gene are SQVTM and ANQGSEA. V usage is TRBV29-1 and J usage is TRBJ1-5, with TRBD1 identical over 7 bases. Sample: PBMCs. The receptor was derived from a female donor in good health and CMV-seronegative. CDR3 nucleotides: TGCAGCGTCAGGGGTACAGGGGTCCATCAGCCCCAGCATTTT. This codes for CSVRGTGVHQPQHF.